This TCR beta chain originates from a study of cytomegalovirus exposure and HLA in healthy donors. This clone showed up just a few times. Its antigen is not identified. PCR employed 60 Vbeta and 13 Jbeta primers. Data came from immunoSEQ multiplex PCR; TCRdb stores just in-frame clones and leaves some out. The sample records 110,000 to 150,000 clones, 80% being singletons. The CDR3 totals 12 residues. Germline V gene lookup returns CDR1 MNHEY and CDR2 SMNVEV (reference sequence). V was pared by 6 bases and J by 3 bases, with 6 bases between. Study-level findings and limits: Most CMV-associated TCR beta chains were later found to appear HLA-restricted. Data from an earlier analysis indicated that most TCR beta V segments were productive either about 87% or about 30% of the time. The study recorded 150 to 200 TCR beta chains that were cytomegalovirus-associated.

The receptor comes from a man between 35 and 55 years old in good health and CMV-seronegative. The source material was PBMCs. This chain connects TRBV27 to TRBJ1-5; D is possibly TRBD1 (5 bases). The CDR3 loop reads CASSRVNQPQHF. CDR3 nucleotides: TGTGCCAGCAGCAGGGTCAATCAGCCCCAGCATTTT.